The 27 T cell receptor beta chains below come from one sample, sequenced in a study of T cells in Graves' hyperthyroidism and ophthalmopathy. The CDR3 regions of TCR beta were amplified from RNA transcripts. HTBI primers were the set used in a first-round RT-PCR of the TCR CDR3. Using its own MiXCR run on the multiplex PCR reads, TCRdb lists one record per CDR3 protein. The sample lists hundreds of thousands of distinct CDR3 sequences, 14% occurring once. Specimen: blood. The receptors here all came from a woman aged 18 to 35 with Graves' hyperthyroidism.

This clonotype was counted many times. The V and J genes are TRBV29-1 and TRBJ2-1; TRBD2 is a possible D gene (5 bases). This CDR3 is 13 amino acids long. V lost 4 bases and J 4 bases, leaving 11 bases between the germline ends. CDR1 and CDR2 from the germline V gene are SQVTM and ANQGSEA. CDR3 region: CSVVVGAYNEQFF. The CDR3 DNA reads as TGCAGCGTTGTAGTGGGAGCGTACAATGAGCAGTTCTTC.

This clonotype was found many times. The chain is built from TRBV6-5 and TRBJ1-4, with D tentatively TRBD1 (5 bases). The CDR3 totals 16 residues. V lost 0 bases to trimming and J lost 3 bases, with 11 bases between them. From germline, CDR1 is MNHEY and CDR2 SVGAGI. The CDR3, as DNA: TGTGCCAGCAGTTACTCAGGCAGGGTAGCTAATGAAAAACTGTTTTTT. This sequence encodes CASSYSGRVANEKLFF.

The V and J genes are TRBV19 and TRBJ2-1; D gene uncertain. The CDR3 covers 14 residues. The V end was cut by 5 bases, the J end by 3 bases, with 11 bases between. CDR1 and CDR2 (germline): LNHDA, SQIVND (reference sequence). The CDR3 sequence is CASSPTPFYNEQFF. Here the CDR3 DNA reads TGTGCCAGTAGTCCTACCCCCTTCTACAATGAGCAGTTCTTC. The full variable domain, completed using reference TRBV19 and TRBJ2-1, is DGGITQSPKYLFRKEGQNVTLSCEQNLNHDAMYWYRQDPGQGLRLIYYSQIVNDFQKGDIAEGYSVSREKKESFPLTVTSAQKNPTAFYLCASSPTPFYNEQFFGPGTRLTVL.

This clonotype was counted a single time. The gene calls are TRBV14 and TRBJ2-1, with D perhaps matching TRBD1 (5 bases). V lost 3 bases and J 3 bases, leaving 18 bases between the germline ends. The CDR3 sequence is 17 residues long. Looked up from germline, CDR1 is SGHDN and CDR2 is FVKESK. The CDR3 reads CASSHSFARQNYNEQFF. CDR3 DNA sequence: TGTGCCAGCAGCCATAGCTTTGCGCGACAGAACTACAATGAGCAGTTCTTC.

This clonotype was observed at least ten times. The chain is built from TRBV10-3 and TRBJ1-2; the D is unclear. Germline CDR1 reads ENHRY; CDR2 reads SYGVKD. The CDR3 is 12 residues long. Between the trimmed V and J ends, which lost 3 bases and 6 bases, there was a span of 8 bases. The CDR3 DNA sequence: TGTGCCATCAGTGAAAGGGCGAATGGCTACACCTTC. It specifies CAISERANGYTF.

There are many counts of this clonotype. The gene calls are TRBV30 and TRBJ1-1, with D maybe TRBD1 (6 bases). The CDR3 totals 15 residues. V lost 3 bases and J lost 0, with 14 bases in between. Germline V gives CDR1 GTSNPN, CDR2 SVGIG (reference sequence). DNA for the CDR3: TGTGCCTGGAGCCGTATACAGGGCATGAACACTGAAGCTTTCTTT. Protein product: CAWSRIQGMNTEAFF.

This clonotype was counted ten times or more. V and J are TRBV7-9 and TRBJ1-1; tentatively, D is TRBD1 (5 bases). V was pared by 1 base and J by 11 bases, with 14 bases between. This CDR3 has 13 amino acids. The germline V gene encodes CDR1 SEHNR and CDR2 FQNEAQ (reference sequence). CDR3 bases: TGTGCCAGCAGCTTAGAACCTACAGGATGGGCTTTCTTT. Its translation: CASSLEPTGWAFF.

This clonotype was detected many times. The CDR3, as DNA: TGTGCCAGCAAGTTCCGAGGTGGGACCGGGGAGCTGTTTTTT. It encodes CASKFRGGTGELFF. The chain is built from TRBV27 and TRBJ2-2, with D uncertain. V was trimmed by 7 bases and J by 5 bases, leaving 14 bases between them. This CDR3 spans 14 amino acids. The germline V gene encodes CDR1 MNHEY and CDR2 SMNVEV (reference sequence).

This clonotype was observed many times. In DNA form, the CDR3 reads TGTGCCAGTCGAACAGGGGTTTCCTCCTACGAGCAGTACTTC. This codes for CASRTGVSSYEQYF. The chain joins TRBV28 to TRBJ2-7, with 7 bases matching TRBD1. V dropped 9 bases and J dropped 0; count of bases not matched to a gene: 8. The CDR3 length is 14 residues. Germline values: CDR1 MDHEN, CDR2 SYDVKM.

This clonotype occurred many times. This chain uses TRBV11-1 with TRBJ2-7, with 7 bases identical to TRBD2. V shed 2 bases, J shed 9 bases, and the junction held 1 base outside the gene matches. Germline V gene data show CDR1 as SGHAT and CDR2 as FQDESV (reference sequence). The CDR3 consists of 11 residues. This chain's CDR3 is CASSLSGGQYF. As DNA, the CDR3 is TGTGCCAGCAGCTTATCGGGGGGGCAGTACTTC.

This clonotype appeared a few times. The chain employs TRBV25-1 and TRBJ1-6; no firm D call. Germline V gene data show CDR1 as MGHDK and CDR2 as SYGVNS. V dropped 2 bases and J dropped 6 bases, with 8 bases sitting between them. This CDR3 is 14 amino acids long. CDR3 nucleotide sequence: TGTGCCAGCAGTGAAGGTGGCGGTAATTCACCCCTCCACTTT. This gives the protein CASSEGGGNSPLHF.

The rearrangement joins TRBV24-1 to TRBJ1-5, with TRBD1 matching over 8 bases. The germline CDR1 and CDR2 sequences are KGHDR and SFDVKD. This CDR3 has 15 residues. J lost 6 bases, V lost 4 bases, and 7 bases had no gene match. This CDR3 reads CATSESGQGLQPQHF. The CDR3 nucleotides are TGTGCCACCAGTGAGTCTGGACAGGGTCTTCAGCCCCAGCATTTT.

This clonotype was seen ten or more times. The chain uses TRBV11-2 and TRBJ1-3, with D maybe TRBD1 (6 bases). With 3 bases removed from V and 2 bases from J, the gap between germline ends came to 8 bases. The germline CDR1 and CDR2 sequences are SGHAT and FQNNGV. This CDR3 comprises 14 residues. The CDR3 sequence: CASSFGGPGNTIYF. The CDR3 DNA reads as TGTGCCAGCAGCTTCGGGGGGCCTGGAAACACCATATATTTT.

The gene calls are TRBV2 and TRBJ1-2; tentatively, D is TRBD1 (6 bases). The CDR3 loop spans 14 amino acids. Trimming removed 8 bases at V and 8 bases at J, with 21 bases between. The germline V gene encodes CDR1 SNHLY and CDR2 FYNNEI. The chain's CDR3 is CASSPEQGFWGYTF. The CDR3 nucleotides read TGTGCCAGCTCGCCGGAACAGGGTTTCTGGGGCTACACCTTC.

This clonotype was counted a few times. This chain connects TRBV20-1 to TRBJ2-1; 10 bases match TRBD2. Germline lookup yields CDR1 DFQATT and CDR2 SNEGSKA (reference sequence). With V trimmed by 4 bases and J by 9 bases, 9 bases remained unmatched. This CDR3 comprises 14 residues. CDR3 loop: CSAKGLAEGIEQFF. The CDR3 region has the DNA TGCAGTGCTAAAGGACTAGCGGAGGGGATTGAGCAGTTCTTC.

This clonotype was seen more than once but under ten times. The chain combines TRBV28 with TRBJ1-3; TRBD1 might be the D (6 bases). Trimming removed 6 bases at V and 4 bases at J, with 16 bases between. The CDR3 has 15 amino acids. Germline CDR1 MDHEN, CDR2 SYDVKM. The CDR3 nucleotides are TGTGCCAGCAGCCACCTGGGGGGCGACGGAAACACCATATATTTT. It codes for CASSHLGGDGNTIYF.

Concerning this clonotype itself: This sequence may be a read error, since a much larger clone differs from it by one base. The J gene is TRBJ1-4, the V gene TRBV6-2 or TRBV6-3; tentative D call: TRBD1 (5 bases). This CDR3 has 18 amino acids. Germline CDR1 reads MNHEY; CDR2 reads SVGEGT. The CDR3 nucleotides read TGTGTCAGCAGTTACTCCGCCCCAGGCAACCCCGGGGGTGAAAAACTGTTTTTT. Translating gives CVSSYSAPGNPGGEKLFF.

The gene calls are TRBV7-9 and TRBJ2-1, with 10 bases lining up with TRBD2. TRBJ2-7 matches the DNA end more closely, so the J call is doubtful. Germline V gene lookup returns CDR1 SEHNR and CDR2 FQNEAQ (reference sequence). There are 21 residues in the CDR3. The CDR3 here is CASSLGGLAGVREGSYNEQYF. The CDR3 DNA sequence: TGTGCCAGCAGCTTAGGGGGCCTAGCGGGAGTCCGGGAAGGCTCCTACAATGAGCAGTACTTC.

This clonotype was picked up many times. The chain recombines TRBV12-3 or TRBV12-4 with TRBJ1-2, with 8 bases lining up with TRBD1. V was clipped by 1 base and J by 8 bases; unmatched bases: 6. The CDR3 is made up of 14 amino acids. CDR3 nucleotide sequence: TGTGCCAGCAGTTTAGGCAGGGGGCCGGGAGGCTACACCTTC. This sequence encodes CASSLGRGPGGYTF.

In its sample, this clonotype was seen many times. The rearrangement uses TRBV3-1 and TRBJ2-7, with a weak D call TRBD2 (5 bases). The CDR3 spans 15 residues. V shed 0 bases and J shed 5 bases, with 14 bases lying between them. Germline loops: CDR1 LGHDT, CDR2 YNNKEL (reference sequence). CDR3 loop: CASSQEGGSSNEQYF. CDR3 DNA sequence: TGTGCCAGCAGCCAAGAAGGTGGGAGCAGCAACGAGCAGTACTTC.

This clonotype came up many times. The V call is TRBV4-2, the J call TRBJ2-2; D is ambiguous. Trimming cost V 1 base and J 6 bases, with 9 bases left between them. Germline V gives CDR1 LGHNA, CDR2 YNFKEQ. CDR3 length: 14 amino acids. The CDR3 loop is CASSQVNEAGELFF. CDR3 DNA: TGTGCCAGCAGCCAAGTGAACGAGGCCGGGGAGCTGTTTTTT.

To note about this clonotype: The junction departs from the called germline gene at one end, perhaps through a read error. V usage is TRBV7-9 and J usage is TRBJ2-2, with D uncertain. CDR3 length equals 15 residues. Germline V lookup: CDR1 SEHNR, CDR2 FQNEAQ (reference sequence). CDR3 sequence: CVSSLNLGDTGELFF. The CDR3 nucleotides are TGTGTCAGCAGCCTTAACCTAGGAGACACCGGGGAGCTGTTTTTT.

This clonotype was seen at least ten times. This chain uses TRBV6-1 with TRBJ1-5, with D possibly matching TRBD1 (6 bases). Per germline, CDR1 MNHNS and CDR2 SASEGT. This CDR3 contains 16 residues. V lost 4 bases to trimming and J lost 2 bases, with 15 bases between them. CDR3 sequence (DNA): TGTGCCAGCAGTGCGGATCCAGGGGTTGGCAATCAGCCCCAGCATTTT. It encodes CASSADPGVGNQPQHF.

CDR3: CSVTLSYEQYF. CDR3 in DNA: TGCAGCGTTACGTTGTCCTACGAGCAGTACTTC. The V call is TRBV29-1, the J call TRBJ2-7; D unclear. The germline CDR1 and CDR2 sequences are SQVTM and ANQGSEA. There are 11 residues in the CDR3. Trimming removed 5 bases at V and 1 base at J, with 6 bases between.

DNA of the CDR3: TGTGCCAGCAGCCCCAGCGGGGGGGACGGGGCCAACGTCCTGACTTTC. It specifies CASSPSGGDGANVLTF. The genes are TRBV7-9 and TRBJ2-6, with TRBD2 identical over 10 bases. This CDR3 contains 16 residues. J was trimmed by 4 bases and V by 5 bases; bases with no gene match: 5. Germline CDR1 is SEHNR and CDR2 is FQNEAQ (reference sequence).

This clonotype has at least ten counts. CDR3 amino acids: CASSARLRQGNTEAFF. Here the CDR3 DNA reads TGTGCCAGCAGCGCCCGACTCAGGCAGGGGAACACTGAAGCTTTCTTT. The chain couples TRBV7-2 to TRBJ1-1; D is possibly TRBD1 (5 bases). The length of the CDR3 is 16 residues. V lost 5 bases and J 1 base, leaving 17 bases between the germline ends. In germline, CDR1 is SGHTA, CDR2 FQGNSA.

The rearrangement links TRBV10-3 to TRBJ2-7; D is ambiguous. With 9 bases removed from V and 2 bases from J, the gap between germline ends came to 11 bases. Germline values: CDR1 ENHRY, CDR2 SYGVKD. The CDR3 extends over 12 amino acids. CDR3 in DNA: TGTGCCATTCGACTTAGTCCCTACGAGCAGTACTTC. This encodes CAIRLSPYEQYF.